A single T cell receptor beta chain is shown here with its context. Original analysis: Estimation of nucleated cell counts relied on the amplification of reference gene primers. Sequencing was performed with immunoSEQ multiplex PCR; in TCRdb, only in-frame clones are kept and a portion is missing. Clonal size and the V and J genes are those of that table, whereas D and trimming came from the DNA. This sample yields fewer than 200,000 clones, of which approximately 87% are seen a single time; just under 0.9% belongs to the top ten. The sample is drawn from a study of blood T cell repertoires in COVID-19. Study in general: COVID-19 samples from acute and convalescent phases originated in the United States, Italy and Spain. The cDNA or gDNA used as material had been derived from T cells, B-cell-depleted T cells, or PBMCs.

V was pared by 0 bases and J by 8 bases, with 11 bases between. Germline V gene data show CDR1 as LNHNV and CDR2 as YYDKDF (reference sequence). The CDR3 sequence is 14 residues long. The chain recombines TRBV15 with TRBJ2-4; tentatively, D is TRBD2 (5 bases). Source material: peripheral blood. The clonotype was recovered from a woman between 18 and 30 years old who had recovered from COVID-19. The CDR3: CATSRDPGVDIQYF. In DNA form, the CDR3 reads TGTGCCACCAGCAGAGATCCCGGGGTAGACATTCAGTACTTC.